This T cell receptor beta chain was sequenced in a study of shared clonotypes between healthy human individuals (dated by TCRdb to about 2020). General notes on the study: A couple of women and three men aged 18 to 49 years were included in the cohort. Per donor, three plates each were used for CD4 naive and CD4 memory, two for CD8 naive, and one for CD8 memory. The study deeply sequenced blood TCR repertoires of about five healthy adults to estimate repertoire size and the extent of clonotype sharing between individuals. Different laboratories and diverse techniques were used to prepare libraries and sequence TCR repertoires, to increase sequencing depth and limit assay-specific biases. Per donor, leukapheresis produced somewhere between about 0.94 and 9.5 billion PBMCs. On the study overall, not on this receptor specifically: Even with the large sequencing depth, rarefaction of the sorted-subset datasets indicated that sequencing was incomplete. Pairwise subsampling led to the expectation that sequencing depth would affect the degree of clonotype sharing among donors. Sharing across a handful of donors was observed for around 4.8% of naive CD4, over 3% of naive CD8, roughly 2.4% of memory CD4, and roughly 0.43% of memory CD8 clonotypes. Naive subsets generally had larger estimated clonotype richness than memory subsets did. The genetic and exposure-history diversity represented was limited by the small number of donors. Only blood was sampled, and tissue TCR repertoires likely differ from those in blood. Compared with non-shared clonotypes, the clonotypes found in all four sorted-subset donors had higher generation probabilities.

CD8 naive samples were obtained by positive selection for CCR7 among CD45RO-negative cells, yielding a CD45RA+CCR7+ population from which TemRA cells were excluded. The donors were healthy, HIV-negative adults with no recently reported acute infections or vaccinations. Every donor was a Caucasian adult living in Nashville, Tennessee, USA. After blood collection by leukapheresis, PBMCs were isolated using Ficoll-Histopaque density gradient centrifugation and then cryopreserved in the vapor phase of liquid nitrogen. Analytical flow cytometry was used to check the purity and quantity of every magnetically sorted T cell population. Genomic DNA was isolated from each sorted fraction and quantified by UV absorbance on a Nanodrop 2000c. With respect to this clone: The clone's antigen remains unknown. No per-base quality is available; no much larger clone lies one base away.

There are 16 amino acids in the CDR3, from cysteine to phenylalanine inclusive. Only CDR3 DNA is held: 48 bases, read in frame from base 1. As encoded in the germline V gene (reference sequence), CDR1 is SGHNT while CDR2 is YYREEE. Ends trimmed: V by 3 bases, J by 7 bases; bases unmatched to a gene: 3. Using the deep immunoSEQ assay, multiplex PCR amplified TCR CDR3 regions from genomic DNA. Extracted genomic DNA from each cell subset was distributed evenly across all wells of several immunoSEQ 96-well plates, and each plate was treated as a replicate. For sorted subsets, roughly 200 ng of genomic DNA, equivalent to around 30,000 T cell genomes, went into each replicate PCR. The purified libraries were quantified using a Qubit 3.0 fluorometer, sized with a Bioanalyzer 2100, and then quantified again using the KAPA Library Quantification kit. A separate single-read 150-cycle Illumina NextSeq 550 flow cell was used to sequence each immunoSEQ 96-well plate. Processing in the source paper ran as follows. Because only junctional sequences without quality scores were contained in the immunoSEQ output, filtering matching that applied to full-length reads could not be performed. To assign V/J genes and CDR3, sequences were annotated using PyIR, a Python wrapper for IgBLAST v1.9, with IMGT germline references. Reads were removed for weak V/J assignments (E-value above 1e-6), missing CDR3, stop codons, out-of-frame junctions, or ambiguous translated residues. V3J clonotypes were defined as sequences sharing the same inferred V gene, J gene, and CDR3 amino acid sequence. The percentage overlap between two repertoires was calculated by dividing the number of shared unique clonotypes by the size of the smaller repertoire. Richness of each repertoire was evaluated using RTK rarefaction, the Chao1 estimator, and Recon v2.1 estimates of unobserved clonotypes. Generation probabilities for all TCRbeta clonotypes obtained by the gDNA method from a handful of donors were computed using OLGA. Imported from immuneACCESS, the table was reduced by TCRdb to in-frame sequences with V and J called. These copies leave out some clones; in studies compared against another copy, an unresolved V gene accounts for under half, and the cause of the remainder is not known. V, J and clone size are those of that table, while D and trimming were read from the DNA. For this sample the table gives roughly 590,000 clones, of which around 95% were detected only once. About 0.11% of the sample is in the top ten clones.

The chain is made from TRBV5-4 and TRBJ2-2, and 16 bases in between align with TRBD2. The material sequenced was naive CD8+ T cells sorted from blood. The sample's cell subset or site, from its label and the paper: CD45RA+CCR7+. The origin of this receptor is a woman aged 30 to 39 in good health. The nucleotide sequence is TGTGCCAGCAGCTGGGGACTAGCGGGAGGGAACGGGGAGCTGTTTTTT. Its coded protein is CASSWGLAGGNGELFF. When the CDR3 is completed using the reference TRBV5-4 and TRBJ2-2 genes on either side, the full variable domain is ETGVTQSPTHLIKTRGQQVTLRCSSQSGHNTVSWYQQALGQGPQFIFQYYREEENGRGNFPPRFSGLQFPNYSSELNVNALELDDSALYLCASSWGLAGGNGELFFGEGSRLTVL.